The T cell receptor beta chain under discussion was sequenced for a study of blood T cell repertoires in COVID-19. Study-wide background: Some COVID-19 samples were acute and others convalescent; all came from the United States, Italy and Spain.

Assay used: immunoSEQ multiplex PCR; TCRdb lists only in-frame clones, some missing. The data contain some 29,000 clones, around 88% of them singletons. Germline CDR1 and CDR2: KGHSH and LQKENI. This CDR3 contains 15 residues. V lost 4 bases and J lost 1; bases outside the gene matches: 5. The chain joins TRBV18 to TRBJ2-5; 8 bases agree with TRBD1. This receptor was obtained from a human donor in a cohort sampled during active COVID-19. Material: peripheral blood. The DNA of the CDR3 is TGTGCCAGCTCACTACGGACAGGGACCCAAGAGACCCAGTACTTC. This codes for CASSLRTGTQETQYF.